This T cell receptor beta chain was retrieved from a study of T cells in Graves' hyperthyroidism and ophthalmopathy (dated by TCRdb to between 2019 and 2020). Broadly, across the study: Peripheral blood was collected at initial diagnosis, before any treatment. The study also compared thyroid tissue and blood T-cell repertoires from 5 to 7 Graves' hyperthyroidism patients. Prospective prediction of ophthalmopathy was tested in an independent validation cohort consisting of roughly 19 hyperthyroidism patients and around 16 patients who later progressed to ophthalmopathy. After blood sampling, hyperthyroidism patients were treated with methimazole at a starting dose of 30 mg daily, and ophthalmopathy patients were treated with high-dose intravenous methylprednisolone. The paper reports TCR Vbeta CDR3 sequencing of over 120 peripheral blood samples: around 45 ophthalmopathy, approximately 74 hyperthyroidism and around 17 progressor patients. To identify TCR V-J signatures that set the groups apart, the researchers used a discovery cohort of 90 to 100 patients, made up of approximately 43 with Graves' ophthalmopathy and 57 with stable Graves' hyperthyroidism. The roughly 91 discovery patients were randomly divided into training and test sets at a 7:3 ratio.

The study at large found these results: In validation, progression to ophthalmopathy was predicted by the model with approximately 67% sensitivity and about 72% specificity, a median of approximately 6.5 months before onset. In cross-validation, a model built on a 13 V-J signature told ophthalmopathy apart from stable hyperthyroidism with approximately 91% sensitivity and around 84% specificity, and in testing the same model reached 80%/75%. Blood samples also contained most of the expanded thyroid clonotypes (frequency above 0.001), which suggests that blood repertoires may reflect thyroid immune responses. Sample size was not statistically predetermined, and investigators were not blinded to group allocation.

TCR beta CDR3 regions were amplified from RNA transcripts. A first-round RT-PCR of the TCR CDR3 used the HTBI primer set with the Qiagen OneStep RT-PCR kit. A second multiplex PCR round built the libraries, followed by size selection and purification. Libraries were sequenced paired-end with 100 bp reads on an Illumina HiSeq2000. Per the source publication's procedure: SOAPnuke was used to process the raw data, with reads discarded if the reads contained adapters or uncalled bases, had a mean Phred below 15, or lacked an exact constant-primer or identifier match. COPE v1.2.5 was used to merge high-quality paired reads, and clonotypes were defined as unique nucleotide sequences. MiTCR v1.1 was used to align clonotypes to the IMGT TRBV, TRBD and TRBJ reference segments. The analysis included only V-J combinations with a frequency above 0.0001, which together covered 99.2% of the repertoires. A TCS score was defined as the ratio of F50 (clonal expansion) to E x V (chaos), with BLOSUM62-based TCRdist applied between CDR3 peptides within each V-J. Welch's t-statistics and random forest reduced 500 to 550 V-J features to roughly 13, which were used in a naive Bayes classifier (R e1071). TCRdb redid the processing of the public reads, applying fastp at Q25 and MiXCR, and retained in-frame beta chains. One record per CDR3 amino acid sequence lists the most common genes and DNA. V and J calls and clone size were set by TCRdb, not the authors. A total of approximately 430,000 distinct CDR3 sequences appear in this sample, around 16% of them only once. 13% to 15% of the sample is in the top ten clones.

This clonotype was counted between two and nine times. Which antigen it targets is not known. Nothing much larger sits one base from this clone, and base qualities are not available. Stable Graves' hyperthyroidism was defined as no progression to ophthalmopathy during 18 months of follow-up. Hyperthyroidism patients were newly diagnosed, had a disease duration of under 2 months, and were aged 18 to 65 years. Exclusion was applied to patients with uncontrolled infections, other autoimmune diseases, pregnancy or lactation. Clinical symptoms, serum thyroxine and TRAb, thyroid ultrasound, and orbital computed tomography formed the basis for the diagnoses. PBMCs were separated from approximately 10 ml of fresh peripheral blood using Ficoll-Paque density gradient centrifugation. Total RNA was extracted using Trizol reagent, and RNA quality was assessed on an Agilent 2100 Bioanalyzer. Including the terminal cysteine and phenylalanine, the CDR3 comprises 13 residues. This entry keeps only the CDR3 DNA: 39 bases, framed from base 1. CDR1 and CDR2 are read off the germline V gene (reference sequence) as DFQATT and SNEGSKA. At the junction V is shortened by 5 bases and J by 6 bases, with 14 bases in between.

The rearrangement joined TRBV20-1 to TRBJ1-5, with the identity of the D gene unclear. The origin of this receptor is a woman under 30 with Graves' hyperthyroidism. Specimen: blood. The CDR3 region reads CSAPERVGQPQHF. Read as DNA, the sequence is TGCAGTGCTCCCGAGAGGGTGGGTCAGCCCCAGCATTTT.